A single sample is the source of the 13 T cell receptor beta chains below, sequenced in a study of CD8 T cells in Susac syndrome. After extraction with the RNeasy kit, about 0.5 to 1 ug of the RNA was reverse transcribed using random hexamers. From the immunoSEQ multiplex PCR reads, TCRdb called clonotypes with MiXCR, one entry per CDR3 protein. Of some 300,000 distinct CDR3 sequences listed, 85% are singletons. Sequencing input: CD8+ T cells from PBMCs. The source is a human donor with multiple sclerosis.

The V and J genes are TRBV24-1 and TRBJ2-1, with unresolved D. CDR3 size: 14 residues. Germline V gene sequence: CDR1 KGHDR, CDR2 SFDVKD. V was cut by 0 bases and J by 8 bases, with 10 bases left in between. CDR3: CATSDLQGYDEQFF. The DNA of the CDR3 is TGTGCCACCAGTGATTTGCAAGGGTACGATGAGCAGTTCTTC.

V gene TRBV4-3 combines with J gene TRBJ1-2, with TRBD1 matching 7 bases. V lost 3 bases, J lost 4 bases, and 8 bases stayed unmatched. The CDR3 is 15 residues long. The germline CDR1 and CDR2 sequences are LGHNA and YSLEER. The CDR3 is CASSQARGLIYGYTF. CDR3 DNA: TGCGCCAGCAGCCAGGCTAGGGGGCTTATCTATGGCTACACCTTC.

The chain employs TRBV15 and TRBJ2-3; D may match TRBD1 or TRBD2 (5 bases each). The CDR3 loop spans 12 amino acids. Trimming removed 3 bases from V and 9 bases from J, with 10 bases in between. Germline CDR1 reads LNHNV; CDR2 reads YYDKDF (reference sequence). Here the CDR3 reads CATSRDRDTQYF. The CDR3 DNA sequence: TGTGCCACCAGCAGGGACCGGGACACGCAGTATTTT.

This clonotype was seen more than once but under ten times. The CDR3 coding sequence is TGTGCCAGCAGCCCCCCAAGCGGAAACACCATATATTTT. This codes for CASSPPSGNTIYF. The chain combines TRBV7-3 with TRBJ1-3, with D uncertain. CDR3 size: 13 residues. Trimming took off 5 bases at V and 4 bases at J, with 9 bases between the two ends. Per germline, CDR1 SGHTA and CDR2 FQGTGA.

The V and J genes are TRBV5-4 and TRBJ2-1, with TRBD1 identical over 7 bases. Trimming cost V 2 bases and J 0 bases; bases outside gene matches: 8. Germline V gene lookup returns CDR1 SGHNT and CDR2 YYREEE (reference sequence). CDR3 length equals 17 residues. CDR3: CASSFRQGLSSYNEQFF. The DNA for the CDR3 is TGTGCCAGCAGCTTCCGACAGGGCCTGAGCTCCTACAATGAGCAGTTCTTC.

This sequence joins TRBV12-3 or TRBV12-4 and TRBJ2-1; 7 positions match TRBD2. There are 16 residues in the CDR3. V trimming: 5 bases; J trimming: 5 bases; junction bases outside the gene matches: 12. The CDR3 nucleotides are TGTGCCAGCAGTAGGCCTTGGGTGGCGGGAGACAATGAGCAGTTCTTC. It translates to CASSRPWVAGDNEQFF.

The chain carries TRBV28 and TRBJ2-1; perhaps TRBD2 as D (6 bases). The CDR3 runs 14 residues. CDR1 and CDR2 from the germline V gene are MDHEN and SYDVKM. Trimming left V 7 bases short and J 0 bases short, with 10 bases between. The CDR3 coding sequence is TGTGCCAGCACCCAGGACTACTCCTACAATGAGCAGTTCTTC. Residues: CASTQDYSYNEQFF.

V is TRBV7-8 and J is TRBJ1-4; TRBD1 agrees at 7 bases. The germline V gene has CDR1 SGHVS and CDR2 FQNEAQ. J gave up 0 bases and V 1 base, and 14 bases lay outside the gene matches. The CDR3 extends over 20 amino acids. The CDR3: CASSLGLGTEVYATNEKLFF. The CDR3 DNA follows: TGTGCCAGCAGCTTAGGTTTGGGGACAGAGGTTTACGCAACTAATGAAAAACTGTTTTTT.

This clonotype was seen more than once but under ten times. This chain joins TRBV11-2 and TRBJ2-5, with 9 bases lining up with TRBD2. The V gene end was trimmed by 3 bases and the J gene end by 1 base; junction bases not matched to a gene: 3. Germline CDR1 SGHAT, CDR2 FQNNGV. The CDR3 is 15 amino acids. CDR3 protein: CASSLTSGTQETQYF. Here the CDR3 DNA reads TGTGCCAGCAGCTTGACTAGCGGAACCCAAGAGACCCAGTACTTC.

The V gene is TRBV27, the J gene TRBJ2-7, with 8 bases lining up with TRBD2. CDR1 MNHEY and CDR2 SMNVEV come from the germline V gene (reference sequence). Germline trimming cut 6 bases from V and 3 bases from J; bases unmatched to any gene: 13. The CDR3 covers 16 residues. In DNA form, the CDR3 reads TGTGCCAGCAGCCTAGCGCGCGCGGGAGGTATCTACGAGCAGTACTTC. Translating it yields CASSLARAGGIYEQYF.

This sequence joins TRBV7-9 and TRBJ2-1, with a weak D call TRBD1 (6 bases). This CDR3 region has 15 residues. The V gene lost 5 bases and the J gene lost 3 bases, with 14 bases spanning the gap. CDR1 SEHNR and CDR2 FQNEAQ come from the germline V gene (reference sequence). For the CDR3, the DNA is TGTGCCAGCAGCCCGACAGGAACCTTCTACAATGAGCAGTTCTTC. Translated: CASSPTGTFYNEQFF.

This sequence joins TRBV29-1 and TRBJ2-1; no reliable D call. The CDR3 extends over 11 amino acids. Per germline, CDR1 SQVTM and CDR2 ANQGSEA. The V gene lost 1 base and the J gene lost 10 bases, with 8 bases spanning the gap. The CDR3 protein is CSVEVSWEQFF. CDR3 sequence (DNA): TGCAGCGTTGAAGTCAGCTGGGAGCAGTTCTTC.

The rearrangement uses TRBV6-2 or TRBV6-3 and TRBJ2-2, with 7 bases aligning to TRBD2. V lost 5 bases and J lost 7; bases outside the gene matches: 10. This CDR3 contains 15 residues. Per the germline V gene, CDR1 is MNHEY and CDR2 is SVGEGT. CDR3 bases: TGTGCCAGCAGTCTCCGGGGACTACGAGACGGGGAGCTGTTTTTT. Protein sequence: CASSLRGLRDGELFF.